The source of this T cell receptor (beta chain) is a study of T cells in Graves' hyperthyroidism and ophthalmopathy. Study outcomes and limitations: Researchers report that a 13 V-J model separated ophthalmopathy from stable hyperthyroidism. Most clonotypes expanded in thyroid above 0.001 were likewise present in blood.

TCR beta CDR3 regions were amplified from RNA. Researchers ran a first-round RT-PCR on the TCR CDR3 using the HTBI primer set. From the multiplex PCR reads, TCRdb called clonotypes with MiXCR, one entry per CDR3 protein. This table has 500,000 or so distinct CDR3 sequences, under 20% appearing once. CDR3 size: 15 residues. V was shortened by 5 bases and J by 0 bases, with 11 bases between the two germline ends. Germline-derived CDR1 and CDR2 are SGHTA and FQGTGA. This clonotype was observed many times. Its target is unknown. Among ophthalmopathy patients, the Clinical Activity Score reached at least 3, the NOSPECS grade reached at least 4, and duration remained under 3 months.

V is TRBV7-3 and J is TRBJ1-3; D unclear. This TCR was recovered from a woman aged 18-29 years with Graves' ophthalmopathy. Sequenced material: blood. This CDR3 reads CASSPGLSSGNTIYF. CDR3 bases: TGTGCCAGCAGCCCGGGATTGAGCTCTGGAAACACCATATATTTT.